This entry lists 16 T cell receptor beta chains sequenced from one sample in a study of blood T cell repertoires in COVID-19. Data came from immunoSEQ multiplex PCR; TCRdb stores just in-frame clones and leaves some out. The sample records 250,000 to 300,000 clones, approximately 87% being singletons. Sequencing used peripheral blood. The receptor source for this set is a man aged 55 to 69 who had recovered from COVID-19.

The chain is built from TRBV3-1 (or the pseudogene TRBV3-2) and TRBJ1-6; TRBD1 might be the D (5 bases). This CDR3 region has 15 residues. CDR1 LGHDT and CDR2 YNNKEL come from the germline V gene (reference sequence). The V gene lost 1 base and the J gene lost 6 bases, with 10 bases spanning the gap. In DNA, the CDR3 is TGTGCCAGCAGCCAAGGGGGCTCCGTTAATTCACCCCTCCACTTT. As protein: CASSQGGSVNSPLHF.

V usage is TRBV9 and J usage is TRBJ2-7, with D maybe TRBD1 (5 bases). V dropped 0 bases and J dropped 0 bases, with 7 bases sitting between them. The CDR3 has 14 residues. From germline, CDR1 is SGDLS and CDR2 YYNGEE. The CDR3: CASSVAGASYEQYF. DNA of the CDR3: TGTGCCAGCAGCGTAGCTGGGGCCTCCTACGAGCAGTACTTC.

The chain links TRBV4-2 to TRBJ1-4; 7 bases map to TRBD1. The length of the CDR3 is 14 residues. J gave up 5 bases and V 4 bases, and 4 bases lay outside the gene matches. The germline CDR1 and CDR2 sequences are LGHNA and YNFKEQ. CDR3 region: CASSPDRANEKLFF. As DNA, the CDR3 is TGTGCCAGCAGCCCCGACAGGGCAAATGAAAAACTGTTTTTT.

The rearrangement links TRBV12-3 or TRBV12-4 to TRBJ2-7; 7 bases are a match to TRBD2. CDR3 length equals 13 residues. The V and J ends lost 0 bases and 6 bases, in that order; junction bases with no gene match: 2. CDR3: CASSLAGGSEQYF. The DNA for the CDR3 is TGTGCCAGCAGTTTAGCCGGGGGGTCCGAGCAGTACTTC.

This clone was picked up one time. The CDR3 region is CASSHPTHRGSGKNTGELFF. CDR3 nucleotide sequence: TGTGCCAGCAGCCACCCAACCCACCGCGGGAGCGGGAAGAACACCGGGGAGCTGTTTTTT. The rearrangement links TRBV28 to TRBJ2-2; 7 bases are shared with TRBD2. J lost 1 base, V lost 6 bases, and 20 bases had no gene match. Germline loops: CDR1 MDHEN, CDR2 SYDVKM. The CDR3 has 20 residues.

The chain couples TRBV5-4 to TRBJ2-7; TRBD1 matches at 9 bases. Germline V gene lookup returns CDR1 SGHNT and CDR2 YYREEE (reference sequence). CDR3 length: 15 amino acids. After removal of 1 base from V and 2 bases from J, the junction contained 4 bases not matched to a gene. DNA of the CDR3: TGTGCCAGCAGCTTGCCTGGGACAGGGACCTACGAGCAGTACTTC. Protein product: CASSLPGTGTYEQYF.

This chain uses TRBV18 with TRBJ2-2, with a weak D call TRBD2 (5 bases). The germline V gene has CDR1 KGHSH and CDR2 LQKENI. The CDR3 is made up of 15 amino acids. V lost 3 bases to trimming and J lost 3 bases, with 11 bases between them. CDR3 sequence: CASSPVTADTGELFF. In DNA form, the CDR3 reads TGTGCCAGCTCACCCGTCACAGCGGACACCGGGGAGCTGTTTTTT.

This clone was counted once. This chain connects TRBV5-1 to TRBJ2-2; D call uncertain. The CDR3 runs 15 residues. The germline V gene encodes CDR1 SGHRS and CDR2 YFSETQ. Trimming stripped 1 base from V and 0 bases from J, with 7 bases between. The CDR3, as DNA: TGCGCCAGCAGCTTGCAACAGACGAACACCGGGGAGCTGTTTTTT. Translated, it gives CASSLQQTNTGELFF. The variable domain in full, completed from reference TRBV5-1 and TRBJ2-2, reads KAGVTQTPRYLIKTRGQQVTLSCSPISGHRSVSWYQQTPGQGLQFLFEYFSETQRNKGNFPGRFSGRQFSNSRSEMNVSTLELGDSALYLCASSLQQTNTGELFFGEGSRLTVL.

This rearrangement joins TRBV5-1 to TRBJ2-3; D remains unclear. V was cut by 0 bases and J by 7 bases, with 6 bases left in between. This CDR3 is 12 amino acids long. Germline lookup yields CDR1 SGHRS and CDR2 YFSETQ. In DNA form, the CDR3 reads TGCGCCAGCAGCTTGGTTCCTAATACGCAGTATTTT. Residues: CASSLVPNTQYF.

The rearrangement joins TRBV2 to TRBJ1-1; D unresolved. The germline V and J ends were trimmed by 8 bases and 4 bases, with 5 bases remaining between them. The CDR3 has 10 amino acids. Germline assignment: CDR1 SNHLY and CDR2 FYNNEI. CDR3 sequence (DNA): TGTGCCAGCCGGGGCACTGAAGCTTTCTTT. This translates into CASRGTEAFF.

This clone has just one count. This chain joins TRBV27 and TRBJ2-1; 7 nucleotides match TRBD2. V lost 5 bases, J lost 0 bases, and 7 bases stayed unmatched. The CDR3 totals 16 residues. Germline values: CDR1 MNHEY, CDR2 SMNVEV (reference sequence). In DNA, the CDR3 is TGTGCCAGCAGTACCACCGGCGGGAGCTCCTACAATGAGCAGTTCTTC. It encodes CASSTTGGSSYNEQFF.

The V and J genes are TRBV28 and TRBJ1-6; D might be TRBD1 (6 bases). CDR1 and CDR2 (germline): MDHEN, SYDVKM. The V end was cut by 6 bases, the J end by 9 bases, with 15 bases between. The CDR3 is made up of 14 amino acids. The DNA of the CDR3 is TGTGCCAGCAGACTAACAGGGAGAGGTTCACCCCTCCACTTT. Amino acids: CASRLTGRGSPLHF. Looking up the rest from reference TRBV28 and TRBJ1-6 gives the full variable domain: DVKVTQSSRYLVKRTGEKVFLECVQDMDHENMFWYRQDPGLGLRLIYFSYDVKMKEKGDIPEGYSVSREKKERFSLILESASTNQTSMYLCASRLTGRGSPLHFGNGTRLTVT.

CDR3 in DNA: TGTGCCAGCTGGGGGGGGTCGTATGGCTACACCTTC. This encodes CASWGGSYGYTF. The chain carries TRBV6-5 and TRBJ1-2, with TRBD1 as a possible D gene (5 bases). CDR1 is MNHEY, CDR2 SVGAGI, per germline. The CDR3 has 12 residues. Trimming pared 8 bases from V and 5 bases from J, leaving 12 bases between.

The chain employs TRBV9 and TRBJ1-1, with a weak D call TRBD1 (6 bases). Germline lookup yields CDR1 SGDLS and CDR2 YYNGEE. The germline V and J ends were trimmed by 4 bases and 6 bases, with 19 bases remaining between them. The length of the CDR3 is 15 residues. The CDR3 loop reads CASSPGGGGRAEAFF. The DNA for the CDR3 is TGTGCCAGCAGCCCCGGAGGGGGGGGGCGGGCTGAAGCTTTCTTT.

In DNA form, the CDR3 reads TGTGCCTGGCAGGGAGGGGGGACCCAGTACTTC. Its protein product is CAWQGGGTQYF. The genes are TRBV30 and TRBJ2-5, with D possibly TRBD2 on 7 matching bases. V was shortened by 5 bases and J by 7 bases, with 11 bases between the two germline ends. The CDR3 is 11 amino acids. CDR1 GTSNPN and CDR2 SVGIG come from the germline V gene (reference sequence).

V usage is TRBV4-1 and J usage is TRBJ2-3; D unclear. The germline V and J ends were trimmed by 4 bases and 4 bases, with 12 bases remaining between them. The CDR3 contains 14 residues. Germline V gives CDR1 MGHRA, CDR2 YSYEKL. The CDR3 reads CASSLSPSADTQYF. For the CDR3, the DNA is TGCGCCAGCAGCCTAAGCCCTAGTGCAGATACGCAGTATTTT.